This T cell receptor (beta chain) was recorded in a study of T cell responses to AZD1222 COVID-19 vaccine. Notes on this clone: Its antigen is as yet unknown.

The repertoire was sequenced with immunoSEQ multiplex PCR; TCRdb's copy has only in-frame clones and lacks some. The sample holds approximately 140,000 clones, 80% to 95% seen once. Germline V gene sequence: CDR1 MDHEN, CDR2 SYDVKM. The length of the CDR3 is 12 residues. Trimming stripped 3 bases from V and 6 bases from J, with 8 bases between. Broader study findings: Regions left unmutated in variants are reportedly the target of nearly half of spike-specific TCRs. Every sample of the repertoires postdated the peak T cell response. Elevations in Spike-specific TCR breadth and depth followed administration of two AZD1222 doses.

V and J are TRBV28 and TRBJ1-1, with D uncertain. This clonotype was obtained from an adult in good health. Sequencing used peripheral blood, obtained on day 0 of MenACWY control vaccination. CDR3 loop: CASSFNPSEAFF. CDR3 sequence (DNA): TGTGCCAGCAGTTTCAACCCATCTGAAGCTTTCTTT.